This TCR beta chain was profiled in a study of OX40 agonist ivuxolimab in advanced cancers. About the full investigation: Ivuxolimab was an agonistic, fully human IgG2 monoclonal antibody directed against OX40 (CD134), a costimulatory receptor. Intravenous ivuxolimab was administered to patients every 2 weeks at six dose levels: 0.01, 0.1, 0.3, 1.5, 3 and 10 mg/kg. Of the roughly 50 dose-escalation patients, hepatocellular carcinoma was present in around 20, melanoma in roughly 15, renal cell carcinoma in 9 and head and neck cancer in 9. In the dose-escalation cohort, 82.7% of patients were male, and the mean age was around 60 years, with a range of about 23 to 90. Prior anti-PD-1, anti-PD-L1 or anti-CTLA-4 therapy was permitted, and checkpoint inhibitors had been received by less than 45% of dose-escalation patients. Partial responses were achieved by three dose-escalation patients, of whom one had hepatocellular carcinoma and two had cutaneous melanoma. The purpose of peripheral TCRbeta sequencing was to test whether ivuxolimab changed TCR sequence diversity and led to clonal T-cell expansion. The monotherapy dose-escalation portion (N of about 47 patients) of the phase I ivuxolimab trial is reported in the paper. The paper as a whole reports these results and caveats: After ivuxolimab, CD8+ T cells had more expanded clones than CD4+ T cells on average. In the 0.1-3.0 mg/kg groups, partial responders had among the lowest normalized peripheral clonal expansion, particularly in CD8+ T cells. Antigen specificity was not determined for the clonally expanded peripheral T cells. At doses from 0.1 to 3.0 mg/kg, clonal expansion was seen in both CD4+ and CD8+ blood T cells between baseline and week 6. Low levels of normalized T-cell clonal expansion were also shown by some nonresponding patients.

A remark on this clone: No antigen is known for it. One base away there is no much larger clone; base qualities are not given.

Genomic DNA was extracted from sorted cells for sequencing of the TCRbeta CDR3 region. TCRbeta CDR3 regions were sequenced using the immunoSEQ Assay. The source is immuneACCESS, and TCRdb retained only in-frame sequences with V and J called. Part of the clones is not carried over; for the studies checked, unresolved V genes explain less than half of this, and the remainder is unexplained. Across this sample there are tens of thousands of clones, with around 93% seen only once. The biggest ten clones account for approximately 15% of the sample. V is pruned by 6 bases and J by 8 bases, leaving 7 bases of the junction without a gene match. The germline V gene (reference sequence) sets CDR1 to SEHNR and CDR2 to FQNEAQ. Measured from the cysteine to the phenylalanine, the CDR3 is 16 residues long. The DNA shown is the 48-base CDR3, in frame from base 1. The trial excluded patients who had a history of autoimmune disease or who were on systemic immunosuppression. Peripheral blood for TCR sequencing was collected from all dose cohorts at baseline, on cycle 4 day 1, and on cycle 7 day 1. Samples came from an open-label, multicenter, first-in-human phase I dose-escalation trial of ivuxolimab. The trial enrolled adults with locally advanced or metastatic head and neck squamous cell, hepatocellular, melanoma or renal cell carcinoma. CD4+ and CD8+ T cells were sorted separately from peripheral blood before TCR sequencing.

The TCR was taken from an adult with an advanced solid tumor such as melanoma, head and neck, liver or kidney cancer. This material consisted of CD4+ or CD8+ T cells sorted from blood, taken in a trial of the OX40 agonist ivuxolimab. The rearrangement joined TRBV7-9 to TRBJ2-1; 16 middle bases align to TRBD2. The CDR3 region: CASRGLAGGPADEQFF. The DNA reads as follows: TGTGCCAGCAGGGGACTAGCGGGAGGGCCGGCGGATGAGCAGTTCTTC. The full variable domain, with segments outside the CDR3 supplied by the reference TRBV7-9 and TRBJ2-1 proteins, appears as DTGVSQNPRHKITKRGQNVTFRCDPISEHNRLYWYRQTLGQGPEFLTYFQNEAQLEKSRLLSDRFSAERPKGSFSTLEIQRTEQGDSAMYLCASRGLAGGPADEQFFGPGTRLTVL.